Listed below are T cell receptor beta chains from one sample, sequenced in a study of cytomegalovirus exposure and HLA in healthy donors. Sequenced by immunoSEQ multiplex PCR; TCRdb stores in-frame clones only, minus some. The data hold roughly 200,000 clones, with 83% observed a single time. Source material: PBMCs. Receptors originate from a man between 35 and 55 years old in good health and CMV-seropositive. The CDR3 runs from the conserved cysteine through the conserved F or W. A D gene is named only where the DNA matches it firmly. Clone sizes are given selectively: once, few, many, or a class where the clone is expanded.

>NA|TRBD2|TRBJ2-1|TRBV6-5
CASSLGTSFDEQFF
TGTGCCAGCAGTCTCGGGACTAGCTTCGATGAGCAGTTCTTC
>once|TRBD2|TRBJ2-2|TRBV7-9
CASAPSGRALYTGELFF
TGTGCCAGCGCTCCTAGCGGGAGGGCCTTGTACACCGGGGAGCTGTTTTTT
>NA|NA|TRBJ2-3|TRBV27
CASSSVSFTDTQYF
TGTGCCAGCAGTTCTGTATCCTTCACAGATACGCAGTATTTT
>NA|NA|TRBJ1-1|TRBV19
CASTAGRYNTEAFF
TGTGCCAGTACTGCGGGGCGGTATAACACTGAAGCTTTCTTT
>NA|NA|TRBJ1-2|TRBV5-6
CASSLSGGRGYTF
TGTGCCAGCAGCTTGTCGGGGGGCCGGGGCTACACCTTC
>NA|NA|TRBJ1-5|TRBV7-9
CSSSLGQHQPQHF
TGTTCCAGCAGCTTAGGACAGCATCAGCCCCAGCATTTT
>NA|NA|TRBJ2-1|TRBV10-3
CATSERLSSYNEQFF
TGTGCCACCAGTGAGCGTCTGAGCTCCTACAATGAGCAGTTCTTC
>NA|TRBD2|TRBJ2-1|TRBV7-9
CASRSRAGGFDEQFF
TGTGCCAGCAGGTCAAGGGCGGGAGGATTCGATGAGCAGTTCTTC
>NA|TRBD2|TRBJ2-1|TRBV27
CASSPGGKGYNEQFF
TGTGCCAGCAGTCCGGGGGGAAAGGGCTACAATGAGCAGTTCTTC
>NA|TRBD1|TRBJ1-5|TRBV5-6
CASSPQGFSNQPQHF
TGTGCCAGCAGCCCACAGGGGTTTAGCAATCAGCCCCAGCATTTT
>NA|NA|TRBJ1-1|TRBV6-5
CASSPDIKRNTEAFF
TGTGCCAGCAGCCCCGACATAAAGAGGAACACTGAAGCTTTCTTT
>NA|TRBD2|TRBJ2-1|TRBV10-3
CAISTFQEREGVNEQFF
TGTGCCATCAGTACATTTCAGGAGCGGGAGGGCGTGAATGAGCAGTTCTTC
>NA|TRBD1|TRBJ1-1|TRBV27
CASSSGTVTLSTEAFF
TGTGCCAGCAGTTCCGGGACAGTGACCTTGAGCACTGAAGCTTTCTTT
>NA|NA|TRBJ2-1|TRBV5-4
CATAYSGEQFF
TGTGCCACGGCCTACAGTGGGGAGCAGTTCTTC
>NA|TRBD2|TRBJ2-1|TRBV9
CASSVGLAGTYNEQFF
TGTGCCAGCAGCGTAGGCCTAGCGGGGACCTACAATGAGCAGTTCTTC
>NA|TRBD2|TRBJ2-1|TRBV19
CASSSGLAGGQYNEQFF
TGTGCCAGTAGTTCCGGACTAGCGGGAGGTCAATACAATGAGCAGTTCTTC
>few|TRBD1|TRBJ2-7|TRBV5-1
CASSQGRDRGLREQYF
TGCGCCAGCAGCCAAGGGAGGGACAGGGGGTTGCGGGAGCAGTACTTC
>NA|NA|TRBJ1-2|TRBV2
CASSEDTNYGYTF
TGTGCCAGCAGTGAAGACACCAACTATGGCTACACCTTC
>NA|TRBD2|TRBJ2-1|TRBV13
CASSGGLGNPEEQFF
TGTGCCAGCAGCGGGGGACTAGGGAACCCTGAGGAGCAGTTCTTC
>NA|TRBD2|TRBJ2-7|TRBV5-1
CASSLDGRAEYEQYF
TGCGCCAGCAGCTTGGACGGGAGGGCCGAGTACGAGCAGTACTTC
>NA|TRBD1|TRBJ1-2|TRBV5-1
CASSLVPGQGNGYTF
TGCGCCAGCAGCTTGGTACCGGGACAGGGAAATGGCTACACCTTC
>few|NA|TRBJ1-2|TRBV7-9
CSSSLTRVPNYGYTF
TGTTCCAGCAGCTTAACCCGGGTCCCTAACTATGGCTACACCTTC
>few|NA|TRBJ1-4|TRBV5-1
CASSLATGLGEKLFF
TGCGCCAGCAGCTTGGCCACGGGACTCGGGGAAAAACTGTTTTTT
>NA|TRBD2|TRBJ2-2|TRBV29-1
CSAAGGKGRVNTGELFF
TGCAGCGCCGCGGGGGGGAAGGGTAGGGTTAACACCGGGGAGCTGTTTTTT
>NA|TRBD1|TRBJ1-2|TRBV10-3
CAISGLGQGAQGYTF
TGTGCCATCAGTGGGCTGGGACAGGGGGCACAGGGCTACACCTTC
>NA|NA|TRBJ1-2|TRBV6-4
CASSDPGSGYTF
TGTGCCAGCAGTGACCCGGGAAGCGGCTACACCTTC
>NA|NA|TRBJ1-2|TRBV10-3
CAISQDSPYGYTF
TGTGCCATCAGTCAGGACAGTCCTTATGGCTACACCTTC
>once|NA|TRBJ1-1|TRBV4-1
CASSHADRMNTEAFF
TGCGCCAGCAGCCACGCAGACAGGATGAACACTGAAGCTTTCTTT
>NA|NA|TRBJ2-3|TRBV21-1
CASSGQGLDSTDTQYF
TGTGCCAGCAGCGGCCAGGGCCTCGATAGCACAGATACGCAGTATTTT
>once|NA|TRBJ1-3|TRBV6-5
CASSMAGGTGNTIYF
TGTGCCAGCAGTATGGCCGGAGGCACTGGAAACACCATATATTTT
>NA|TRBD1|TRBJ1-5|TRBV5-8
CASSPVQGAGQPQHF
TGTGCCAGCAGCCCGGTACAGGGGGCGGGACAGCCCCAGCATTTT
>once|NA|TRBJ1-1|TRBV5-1
CASSLQGSLYTEAFF
TGCGCCAGCAGCTTGCAGGGATCGCTGTACACTGAAGCTTTCTTT
>NA|NA|TRBJ1-1|TRBV6-1
CASSSKTGNTEAFF
TGTGCCAGCAGTTCTAAGACAGGGAACACTGAAGCTTTCTTT
>NA|NA|TRBJ2-1|TRBV28
CASKQSGSSYNEQFF
TGTGCCAGCAAACAAAGCGGTAGCTCCTACAATGAGCAGTTCTTC
>NA|NA|TRBJ2-5|TRBV5-1
CARQALAKETQYF
TGCGCCAGACAAGCGCTGGCTAAAGAGACCCAGTACTTC
>NA|NA|TRBJ2-7|TRBV5-1
CASSLEDYTYEQYF
TGCGCCAGCAGCTTGGAGGACTATACCTACGAGCAGTACTTC
>NA|NA|TRBJ1-2|TRBV19
CASSLGGYGYTF
TGTGCCAGTAGTCTGGGAGGCTATGGCTACACCTTC
>NA|TRBD1|TRBJ2-7|TRBV27
CASRRGGFYEQYF
TGTGCCAGCAGGAGAGGGGGCTTCTACGAGCAGTACTTC
>NA|NA|TRBJ2-7|TRBV5-1
CASSLGGLYEQYF
TGCGCCAGCAGCTTGGGGGGGCTGTACGAGCAGTACTTC
>NA|TRBD2|TRBJ2-1|TRBV14
CASSLTSSNYNEQFF
TGTGCCAGCAGCCTGACTAGCTCAAACTACAATGAGCAGTTCTTC
>NA|TRBD2|TRBJ2-7|TRBV5-1
CASSLVKAGGGASDEQYF
TGCGCCAGCAGCTTGGTAAAAGCGGGAGGTGGGGCTTCTGACGAGCAGTACTTC
>NA|NA|TRBJ2-7|TRBV7-6
CASSLVTGGGSYEQYF
TGTGCCAGCAGCTTAGTGACGGGGGGCGGGTCCTACGAGCAGTACTTC
>NA|NA|TRBJ2-2|TRBV11-3
CASSPGDFNDTGELFF
TGTGCCAGCAGTCCGGGGGACTTCAACGACACCGGGGAGCTGTTTTTT
>NA|TRBD1|TRBJ2-6|TRBV10-3
CAISGGGPGANVLTF
TGTGCCATCAGTGGAGGGGGCCCTGGGGCCAACGTCCTGACTTTC
>NA|TRBD1|TRBJ2-6|TRBV6-5
CASSSSTGSNGLTF
TGTGCCAGCAGTTCGTCGACAGGGTCCAACGGCCTGACTTTC